Following are 2 T cell receptor beta chains from one sample sequenced in a study of blood T cell repertoires in COVID-19. Assay: immunoSEQ multiplex PCR; the TCRdb copy retains only in-frame clones and omits some. The sample consists of around 110,000 clones, 75% to 95% of them appearing once. Source material: peripheral blood. The source is a human donor with active COVID-19. The donor label of this sample is uncertain.

The chain has TRBV4-1 and TRBJ1-5, with D unresolved. CDR3 length: 18 amino acids. Germline loops: CDR1 MGHRA, CDR2 YSYEKL. The V end lost 9 bases, the J end lost 0 bases, and 24 bases lay between the germline ends. The CDR3 coding sequence is TGCGCCAGATGCCAAGCCGGGGTCCGGACTTATAGCAATCAGCCCCAGCATTTT. It is translated as CARCQAGVRTYSNQPQHF.

This clone was observed a single time. The genes are TRBV7-2 and TRBJ1-2; D is unresolved. Trimming pared 1 base from V and 3 bases from J, leaving 12 bases between. Germline assignment: CDR1 SGHTA and CDR2 FQGNSA. The length of the CDR3 is 15 residues. CDR3 sequence reads: CASSLGDGYYYGYTF. The CDR3 DNA follows: TGTGCCAGCAGCTTAGGTGACGGGTACTACTATGGCTACACCTTC.